This is a list of T cell receptor beta chains from one sample in a study of monozygotic twins with cystic fibrosis. Some clones are missing from TCRdb's copy, which holds only in-frame ones; the method was immunoSEQ multiplex PCR. Of fewer than 30,000 clones listed, just over 90% are singletons. Source material: blood. These receptors were obtained from a girl aged 2-10 years with cystic fibrosis. Both conserved end residues are trimmed from each CDR3. The D gene is left open where the match is weak.

NA	TRBV5-4	TRBJ2-7	11	ASSHGSSYEQY
NA	TRBV19	TRBJ1-3	12	ASSTSVAGNTIY
NA	TRBV6-6	TRBJ2-1	13	ASSYLGGPYNEQF
NA	TRBV4-2	TRBJ1-2	15	ASSHRGPSGEAYGYT
NA	TRBV11-1	TRBJ2-4	15	ASSPPGASLAKNIQY
NA	TRBV5-5	TRBJ2-5	11	ASSTRLDGTQY
TRBD1	TRBV10-1	TRBJ1-2	18	ASYGTLGVQGATNYYGYT
NA	TRBV7-6	TRBJ2-1	11	ASSLQSYNEQF
NA	TRBV13	TRBJ1-5	12	ASSKRGDNQPQH
NA	TRBV4-3	TRBJ2-7	13	ASSQAEGLPYEQY
NA	TRBV6-5	TRBJ1-2	11	ASRPFGRYGYT
NA	TRBV18	TRBJ1-1	14	ASSPRVSDRDTEAF
NA	TRBV5-1	TRBJ1-4	12	ASSLGVEAGKLF